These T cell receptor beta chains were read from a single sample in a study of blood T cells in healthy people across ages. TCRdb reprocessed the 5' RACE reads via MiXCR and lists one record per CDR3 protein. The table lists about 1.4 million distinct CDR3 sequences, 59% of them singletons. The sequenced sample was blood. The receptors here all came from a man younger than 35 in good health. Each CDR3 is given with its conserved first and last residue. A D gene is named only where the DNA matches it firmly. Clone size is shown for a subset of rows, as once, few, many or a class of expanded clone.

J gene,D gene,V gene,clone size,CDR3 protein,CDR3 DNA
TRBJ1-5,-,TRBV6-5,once,CASSFAGRQPQHF,TGTGCCAGCAGTTTTGCAGGGAGACAGCCCCAGCATTTT
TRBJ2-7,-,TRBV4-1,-,CASSQDHKPYEQYF,TGCGCCAGCAGCCAAGATCACAAACCCTACGAGCAGTACTTC
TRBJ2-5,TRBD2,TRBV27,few,CASRGLALQETQYF,TGTGCCAGCCGGGGACTAGCCCTACAAGAGACCCAGTACTTC
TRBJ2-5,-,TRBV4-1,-,CASSLQPRGAETQYF,TGCGCCAGCAGCCTGCAGCCCAGGGGAGCCGAGACCCAGTACTTC
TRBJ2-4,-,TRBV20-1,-,CSARPRTNIQYF,TGCAGTGCTAGGCCGCGGACTAACATTCAGTACTTC
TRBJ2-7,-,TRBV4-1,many,CASSQASSYEQYF,TGCGCCAGCAGCCAAGCGAGTTCCTACGAGCAGTACTTC
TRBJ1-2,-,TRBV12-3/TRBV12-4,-,CASSLVPFYGYTF,TGTGCCAGCAGTTTAGTGCCCTTCTATGGCTACACCTTC
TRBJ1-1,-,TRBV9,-,CASSVAQNTEAFF,TGTGCCAGCAGCGTTGCGCAGAACACTGAAGCTTTCTTT
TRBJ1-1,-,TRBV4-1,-,CASSGVGDTRSENTEAFF,TGCGCCAGCAGCGGGGTGGGGGACACCAGGTCGGAGAACACTGAAGCTTTCTTT
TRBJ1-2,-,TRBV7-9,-,CASSPAGTDYDGYTF,TGTGCCAGCAGCCCGGCAGGGACGGACTACGATGGCTACACCTTC
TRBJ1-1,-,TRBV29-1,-,CSVERGYRTEAFF,TGCAGCGTTGAACGAGGGTATCGGACTGAAGCTTTCTTT
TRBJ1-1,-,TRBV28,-,CASYLSVMNTEAFF,TGTGCCAGTTACTTAAGCGTCATGAACACTGAAGCTTTCTTT
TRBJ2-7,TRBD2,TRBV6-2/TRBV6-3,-,CASSYSKLAGAYEQYF,TGTGCCAGCAGTTACTCGAAACTAGCGGGGGCCTACGAGCAGTACTTC
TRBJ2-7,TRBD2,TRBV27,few,CASSSRGSGGEQYF,TGTGCCAGCAGTTCCAGGGGTAGCGGGGGCGAGCAGTACTTC
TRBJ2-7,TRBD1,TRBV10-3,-,CATKQGLSTYEQYF,TGTGCCACAAAACAGGGGCTCTCCACCTACGAGCAGTACTTC
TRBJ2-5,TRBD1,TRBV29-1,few,CSVARLRGKETQYF,TGCAGCGTTGCGAGACTCAGGGGGAAAGAGACCCAGTACTTC
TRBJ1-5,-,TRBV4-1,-,CASSQDPGGQPQHF,TGCGCCAGCAGCCAAGATCCCGGGGGCCAGCCCCAGCATTTT
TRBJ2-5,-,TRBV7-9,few,CASSSPWAGEEKTQYF,TGTGCCAGCAGCTCCCCTTGGGCAGGCGAGGAAAAGACCCAGTACTTC
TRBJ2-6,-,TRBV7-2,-,CASSFRTPGVNVLTF,TGTGCCAGCAGCTTCAGGACACCTGGGGTCAACGTCCTGACTTTC
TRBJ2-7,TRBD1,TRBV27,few,CASSSLGDSSYEQYF,TGTGCCAGCAGTAGCCTTGGGGACAGTTCCTACGAGCAGTACTTC
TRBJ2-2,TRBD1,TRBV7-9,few,CASSLANVRQGPGELFF,TGTGCCAGCAGCTTAGCGAATGTGCGACAGGGGCCCGGGGAGCTGTTTTTT
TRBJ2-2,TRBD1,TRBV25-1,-,CASSEVGTGMTGELFF,TGTGCCAGCAGTGAAGTAGGGACAGGGATGACCGGGGAGCTGTTTTTT
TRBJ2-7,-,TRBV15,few,CATGVNSYEQYF,TGTGCCACCGGGGTTAACTCCTACGAGCAGTACTTC
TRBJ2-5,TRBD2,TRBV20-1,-,CSGEGTSGGLETQYF,TGCAGTGGGGAGGGGACTAGCGGGGGATTGGAGACCCAGTACTTC
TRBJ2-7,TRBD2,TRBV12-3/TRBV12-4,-,CASSARLLAGAYEQYF,TGTGCCAGCAGTGCGCGCCTACTAGCGGGAGCGTACGAGCAGTACTTC
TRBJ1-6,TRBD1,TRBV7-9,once,CASTLRGTEHSPLHF,TGTGCCAGCACCCTAAGAGGGACAGAACATTCACCCCTCCACTTT
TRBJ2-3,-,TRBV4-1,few,CASSQAIRTDTQYF,TGCGCCAGCAGCCAAGCTATACGCACAGATACGCAGTATTTT